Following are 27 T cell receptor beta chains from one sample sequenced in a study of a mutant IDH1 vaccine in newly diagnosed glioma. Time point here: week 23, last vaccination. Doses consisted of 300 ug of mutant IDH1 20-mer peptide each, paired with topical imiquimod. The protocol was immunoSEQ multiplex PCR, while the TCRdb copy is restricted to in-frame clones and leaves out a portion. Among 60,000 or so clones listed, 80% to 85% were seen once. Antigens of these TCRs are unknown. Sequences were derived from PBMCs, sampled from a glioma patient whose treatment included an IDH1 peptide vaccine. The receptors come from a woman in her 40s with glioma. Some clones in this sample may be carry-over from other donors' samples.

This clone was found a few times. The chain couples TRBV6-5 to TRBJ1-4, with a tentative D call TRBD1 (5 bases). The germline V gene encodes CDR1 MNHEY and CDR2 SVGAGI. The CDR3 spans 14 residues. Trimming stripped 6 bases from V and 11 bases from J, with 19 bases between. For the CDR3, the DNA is TGTGCCAGCAGCCCTAGACAGCCCCAGGGTAAACTGTTTTTT. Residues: CASSPRQPQGKLFF.

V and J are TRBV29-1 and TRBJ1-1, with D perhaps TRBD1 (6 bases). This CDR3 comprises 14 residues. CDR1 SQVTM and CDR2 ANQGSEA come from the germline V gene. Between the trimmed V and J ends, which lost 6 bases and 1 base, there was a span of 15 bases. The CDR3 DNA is TGCAGCGTGAGAGAAGGGGGTTGGAACACTGAAGCTTTCTTT. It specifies CSVREGGWNTEAFF.

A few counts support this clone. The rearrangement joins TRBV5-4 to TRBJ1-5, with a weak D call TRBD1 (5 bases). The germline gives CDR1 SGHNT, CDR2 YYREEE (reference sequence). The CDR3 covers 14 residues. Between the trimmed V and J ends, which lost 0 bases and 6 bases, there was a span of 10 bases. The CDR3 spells CASSLAGAGQPQHF. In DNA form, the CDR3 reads TGTGCCAGCAGCTTGGCTGGGGCGGGTCAGCCCCAGCATTTT.

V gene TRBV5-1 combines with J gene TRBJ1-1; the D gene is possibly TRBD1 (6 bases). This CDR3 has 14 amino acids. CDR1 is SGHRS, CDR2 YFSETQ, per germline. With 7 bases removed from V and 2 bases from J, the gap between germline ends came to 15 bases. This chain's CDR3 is CASGPGQFNTEAFF. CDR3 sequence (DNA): TGCGCCAGCGGCCCGGGACAATTCAACACTGAAGCTTTCTTT. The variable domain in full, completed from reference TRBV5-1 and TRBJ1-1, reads KAGVTQTPRYLIKTRGQQVTLSCSPISGHRSVSWYQQTPGQGLQFLFEYFSETQRNKGNFPGRFSGRQFSNSRSEMNVSTLELGDSALYLCASGPGQFNTEAFFGQGTRLTVV.

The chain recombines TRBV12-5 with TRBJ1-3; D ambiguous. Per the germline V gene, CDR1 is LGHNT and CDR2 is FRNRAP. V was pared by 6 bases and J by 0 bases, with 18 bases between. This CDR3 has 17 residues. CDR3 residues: CASGPRAASYSGNTIYF. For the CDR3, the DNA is TGTGCTAGTGGCCCCCGGGCAGCAAGTTACTCTGGAAACACCATATATTTT. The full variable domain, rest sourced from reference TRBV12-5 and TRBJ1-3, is DARVTQTPRHKVTEMGQEVTMRCQPILGHNTVFWYRQTMMQGLELLAYFRNRAPLDDSGMPKDRFSAEMPDATLATLKIQPSEPRDSAVYFCASGPRAASYSGNTIYFGEGSWLTVV.

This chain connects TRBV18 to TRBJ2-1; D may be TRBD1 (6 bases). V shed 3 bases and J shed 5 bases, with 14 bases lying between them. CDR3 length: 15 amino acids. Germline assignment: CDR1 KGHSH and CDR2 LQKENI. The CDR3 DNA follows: TGTGCCAGCTCACCGGGGGCCCAGCGTAACAATGAGCAGTTCTTC. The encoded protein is CASSPGAQRNNEQFF.

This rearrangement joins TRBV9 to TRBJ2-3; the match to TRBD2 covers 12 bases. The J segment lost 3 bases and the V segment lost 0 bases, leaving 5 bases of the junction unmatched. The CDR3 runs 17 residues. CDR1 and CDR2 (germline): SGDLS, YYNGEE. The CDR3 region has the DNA TGTGCCAGCAGCGTAGACCCTAGCGGGGGGGCAACAGATACGCAGTATTTT. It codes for CASSVDPSGGATDTQYF.

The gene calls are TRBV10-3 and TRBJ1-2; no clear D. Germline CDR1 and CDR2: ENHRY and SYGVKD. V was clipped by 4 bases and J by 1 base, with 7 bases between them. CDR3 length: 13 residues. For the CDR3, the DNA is TGTGCCATCAGTGCCGGCGTTAACTATGGCTACACCTTC. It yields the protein CAISAGVNYGYTF.

CDR3 sequence: CASSLAQGGYGYTF. CDR3 bases: TGTGCCAGCAGCTTAGCGCAGGGAGGGTATGGCTACACCTTC. The chain is built from TRBV7-8 and TRBJ1-2; a weak D match, TRBD1 (5 bases). The CDR3 is 14 amino acids. Per the germline V gene, CDR1 is SGHVS and CDR2 is FQNEAQ. V dropped 0 bases and J dropped 5 bases, with 10 bases sitting between them. The complete variable domain, with remaining parts taken from reference TRBV7-8 and TRBJ1-2, reads GAGVSQSPRYKVAKRGQDVALRCDPISGHVSLFWYQQALGQGPEFLTYFQNEAQLDKSGLPSDRFFAERPEGSVSTLKIQRTQQEDSAVYLCASSLAQGGYGYTFGSGTRLTVV.

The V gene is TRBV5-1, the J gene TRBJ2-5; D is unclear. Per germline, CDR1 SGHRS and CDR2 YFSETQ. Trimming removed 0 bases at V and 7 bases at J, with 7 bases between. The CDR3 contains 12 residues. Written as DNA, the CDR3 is TGCGCCAGCAGCTTGGATGGCGGGACCCAGTACTTC. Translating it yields CASSLDGGTQYF. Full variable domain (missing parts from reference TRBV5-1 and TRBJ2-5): KAGVTQTPRYLIKTRGQQVTLSCSPISGHRSVSWYQQTPGQGLQFLFEYFSETQRNKGNFPGRFSGRQFSNSRSEMNVSTLELGDSALYLCASSLDGGTQYFGPGTRLLVL.

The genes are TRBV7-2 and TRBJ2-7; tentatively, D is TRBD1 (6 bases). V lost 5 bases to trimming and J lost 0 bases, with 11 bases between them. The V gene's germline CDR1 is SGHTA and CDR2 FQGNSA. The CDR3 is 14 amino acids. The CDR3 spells CASSRTVNSYEQYF. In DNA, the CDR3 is TGTGCCAGCAGCAGGACAGTGAACTCCTACGAGCAGTACTTC.

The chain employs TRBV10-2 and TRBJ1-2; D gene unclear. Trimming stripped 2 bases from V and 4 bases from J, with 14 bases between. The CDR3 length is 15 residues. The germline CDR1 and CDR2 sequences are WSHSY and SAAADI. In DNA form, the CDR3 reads TGCGCCAGCAGTGAGCTGAACAGCCCTTTCTATGGCTACACCTTC. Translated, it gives CASSELNSPFYGYTF.

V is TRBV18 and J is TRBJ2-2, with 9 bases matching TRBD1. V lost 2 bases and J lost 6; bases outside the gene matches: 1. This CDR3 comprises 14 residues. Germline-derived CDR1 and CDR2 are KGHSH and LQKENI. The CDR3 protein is CASSPGTGPGELFF. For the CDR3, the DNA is TGTGCCAGCTCACCAGGGACAGGGCCCGGGGAGCTGTTTTTT.

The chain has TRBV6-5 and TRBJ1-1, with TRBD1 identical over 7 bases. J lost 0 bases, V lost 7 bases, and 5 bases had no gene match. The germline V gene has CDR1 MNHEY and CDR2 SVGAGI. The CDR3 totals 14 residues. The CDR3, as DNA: TGTGCCAGCAATTCACAGGGGATGAACACTGAAGCTTTCTTT. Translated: CASNSQGMNTEAFF.

CDR3 coding DNA: TGTGCCAGCAGCCTACCCGGACAGACCTACGAGCAGTACTTC. This codes for CASSLPGQTYEQYF. This chain joins TRBV7-9 and TRBJ2-7; the D gene is possibly TRBD1 (6 bases). In germline, CDR1 is SEHNR, CDR2 FQNEAQ (reference sequence). The V end was cut by 5 bases, the J end by 2 bases, with 13 bases between. The CDR3 is made up of 14 amino acids.

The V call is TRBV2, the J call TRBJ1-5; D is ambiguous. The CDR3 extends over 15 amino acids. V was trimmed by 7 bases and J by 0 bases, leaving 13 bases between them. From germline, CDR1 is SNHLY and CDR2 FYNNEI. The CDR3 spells CASKQDSVSNQPQHF. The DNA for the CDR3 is TGTGCCAGCAAGCAGGACTCGGTTAGCAATCAGCCCCAGCATTTT.

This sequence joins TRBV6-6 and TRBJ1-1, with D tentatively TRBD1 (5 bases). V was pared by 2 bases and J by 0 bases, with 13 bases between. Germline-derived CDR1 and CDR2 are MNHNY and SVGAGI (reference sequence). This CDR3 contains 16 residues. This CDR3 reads CASSYNPDTLNTEAFF. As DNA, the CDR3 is TGTGCCAGCAGTTACAACCCGGACACCCTGAACACTGAAGCTTTCTTT.

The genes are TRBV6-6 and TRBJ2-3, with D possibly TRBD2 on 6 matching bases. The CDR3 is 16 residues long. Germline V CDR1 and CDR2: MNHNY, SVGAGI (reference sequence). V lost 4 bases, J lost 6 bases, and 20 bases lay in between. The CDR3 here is CASSLEVGTFMDTQYF. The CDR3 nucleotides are TGTGCCAGCAGTTTGGAGGTGGGGACTTTTATGGATACGCAGTATTTT.

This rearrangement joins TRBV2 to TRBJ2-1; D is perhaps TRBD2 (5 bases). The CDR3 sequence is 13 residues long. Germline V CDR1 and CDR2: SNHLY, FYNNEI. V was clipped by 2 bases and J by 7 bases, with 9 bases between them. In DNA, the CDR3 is TGTGCCAGCAGTGAAAGGAGGAGGAATGAGCAGTTCTTC. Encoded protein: CASSERRRNEQFF.

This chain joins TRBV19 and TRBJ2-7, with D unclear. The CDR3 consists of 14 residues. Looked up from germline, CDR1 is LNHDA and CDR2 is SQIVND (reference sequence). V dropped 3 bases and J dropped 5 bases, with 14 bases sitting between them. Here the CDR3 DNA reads TGTGCCAGTAGTATCGACGGATCTCGAAACGAGCAGTACTTC. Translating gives CASSIDGSRNEQYF.

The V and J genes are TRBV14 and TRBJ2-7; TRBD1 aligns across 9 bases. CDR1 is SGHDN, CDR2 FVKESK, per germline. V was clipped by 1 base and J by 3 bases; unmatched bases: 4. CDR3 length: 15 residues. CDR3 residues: CASSQGWGQGYEQYF. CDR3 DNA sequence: TGTGCCAGCAGCCAAGGCTGGGGACAGGGCTACGAGCAGTACTTC.

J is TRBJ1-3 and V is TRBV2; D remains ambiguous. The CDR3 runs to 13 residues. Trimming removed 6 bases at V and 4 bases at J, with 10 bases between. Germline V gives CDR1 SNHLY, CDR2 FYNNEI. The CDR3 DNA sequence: TGTGCCAGCAGGGTGGAAATAGGAAACACCATATATTTT. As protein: CASRVEIGNTIYF.

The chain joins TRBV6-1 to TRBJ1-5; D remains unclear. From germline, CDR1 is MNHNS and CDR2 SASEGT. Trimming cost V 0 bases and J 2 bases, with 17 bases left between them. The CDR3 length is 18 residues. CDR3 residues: CASSEAIGVNRGNQPQHF. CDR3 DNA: TGTGCCAGCAGTGAAGCTATCGGTGTGAATAGGGGCAATCAGCCCCAGCATTTT.

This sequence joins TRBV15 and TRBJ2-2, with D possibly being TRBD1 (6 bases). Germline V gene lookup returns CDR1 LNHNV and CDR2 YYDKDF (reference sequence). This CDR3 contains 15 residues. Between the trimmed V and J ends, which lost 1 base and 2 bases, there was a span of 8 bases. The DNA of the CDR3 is TGTGCCACCAGCAGAGGGGGGCATAACACCGGGGAGCTGTTTTTT. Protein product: CATSRGGHNTGELFF.

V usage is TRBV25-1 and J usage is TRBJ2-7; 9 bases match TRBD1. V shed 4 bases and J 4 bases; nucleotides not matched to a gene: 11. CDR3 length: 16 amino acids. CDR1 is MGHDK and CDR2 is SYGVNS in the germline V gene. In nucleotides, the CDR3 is TGTGCCAGCAGTGTGGGGGGGACAGGGACAGGATACGAGCAGTACTTC. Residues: CASSVGGTGTGYEQYF.

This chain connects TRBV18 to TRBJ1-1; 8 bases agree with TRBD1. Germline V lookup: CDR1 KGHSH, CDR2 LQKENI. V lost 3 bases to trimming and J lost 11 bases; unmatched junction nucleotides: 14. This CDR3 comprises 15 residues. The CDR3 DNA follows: TGTGCCAGCTCACCCGGACAGGGTGTAACTAAGAGGGCTTTCTTT. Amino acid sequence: CASSPGQGVTKRAFF.

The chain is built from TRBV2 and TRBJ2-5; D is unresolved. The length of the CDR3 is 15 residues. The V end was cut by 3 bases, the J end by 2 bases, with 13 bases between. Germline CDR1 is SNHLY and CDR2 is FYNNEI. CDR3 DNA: TGTGCCAGCAGTGACCAGAAACCTATTCAAGAGACCCAGTACTTC. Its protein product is CASSDQKPIQETQYF.